One and the same sample provided the 14 T cell receptor beta chains below, sequenced in a study of blood T cell repertoires in COVID-19. Assay: immunoSEQ multiplex PCR; the TCRdb copy retains only in-frame clones and omits some. The sample includes over 250,000 clones, 89% of them seen just once. The sequenced sample was peripheral blood. These receptors came from a woman in her sixties or seventies with acute or convalescent COVID-19.

This clone appeared a few times. Different DNA sequences within this sample yield the same CDR3. The rearrangement links TRBV7-3 to TRBJ2-1; 8 bases map to TRBD2. Germline V gene sequence: CDR1 SGHTA, CDR2 FQGTGA. The V and J ends lost 5 bases and 6 bases, in that order; junction bases with no gene match: 3. The length of the CDR3 is 13 residues. CDR3 loop: CASSPGTSNEQFF. CDR3 bases: TGTGCCAGCAGCCCTGGGACTAGCAATGAGCAGTTCTTC.

This chain uses TRBV27 with TRBJ2-7; TRBD2 matches at 7 bases. Germline V gene data show CDR1 as MNHEY and CDR2 as SMNVEV (reference sequence). Losses at the gene ends were 2 bases for V and 4 bases for J; bases not matched to a gene: 8. The CDR3 sequence is 15 residues long. In nucleotides, the CDR3 is TGTGCCAGCAGTTTAGGGGGGGGGTGGACTTACGAGCAGTACTTC. It translates to CASSLGGGWTYEQYF.

This clone was seen a handful of times. This chain uses TRBV7-2 with TRBJ1-2, with TRBD1 as a possible D gene (6 bases). The germline V gene encodes CDR1 SGHTA and CDR2 FQGNSA. This CDR3 has 15 amino acids. V was shortened by 3 bases and J by 0 bases, with 11 bases between the two germline ends. In DNA form, the CDR3 reads TGTGCCAGCAGCTTTCCAGGGGTTTCTAACTATGGCTACACCTTC. It yields the protein CASSFPGVSNYGYTF.

This chain links TRBV19 with TRBJ1-2; 9 bases are a match to TRBD1. V lost 4 bases to trimming and J lost 5 bases; unmatched junction nucleotides: 8. The CDR3 is made up of 15 amino acids. Germline lookup yields CDR1 LNHDA and CDR2 SQIVND (reference sequence). The CDR3 region has the DNA TGTGCCAGTAGTACCCGGGACAGGGTTGGTTATGGCTACACCTTC. It codes for CASSTRDRVGYGYTF. Together with reference TRBV19 and TRBJ1-2, the CDR3 gives the full variable domain: DGGITQSPKYLFRKEGQNVTLSCEQNLNHDAMYWYRQDPGQGLRLIYYSQIVNDFQKGDIAEGYSVSREKKESFPLTVTSAQKNPTAFYLCASSTRDRVGYGYTFGSGTRLTVV.

The chain links TRBV19 to TRBJ1-2; 7 bases are shared with TRBD1. Germline V lookup: CDR1 LNHDA, CDR2 SQIVND (reference sequence). After removal of 8 bases from V and 4 bases from J, the junction contained 4 bases not matched to a gene. The CDR3 is made up of 12 amino acids. The CDR3 DNA is TGTGCCAGTCGGGACAGCGGCTATGGCTACACCTTC. Protein product: CASRDSGYGYTF.

J is TRBJ2-5 and V is TRBV7-8; D may be TRBD1 (5 bases). Trimming took off 2 bases at V and 3 bases at J, with 7 bases between the two ends. CDR3 length: 13 amino acids. Germline V gene lookup returns CDR1 SGHVS and CDR2 FQNEAQ. The DNA of the CDR3 is TGTGCCAGCAGCTTAAGGGGTAAAGAGACCCAGTACTTC. The encoded protein is CASSLRGKETQYF.

The rearrangement links TRBV2 to TRBJ2-3; a possible D gene is TRBD1 (6 bases). Trimming removed 2 bases from V and 2 bases from J, with 11 bases in between. CDR1 is SNHLY and CDR2 is FYNNEI in the germline V gene. CDR3 length: 15 residues. CDR3 sequence (DNA): TGTGCCAGCAGTGAACAAACAGGGTTCACAGATACGCAGTATTTT. This translates into CASSEQTGFTDTQYF.

The rearrangement joins TRBV28 to TRBJ2-7, with 7 bases identical to TRBD2. Germline values: CDR1 MDHEN, CDR2 SYDVKM. There are 14 residues in the CDR3. The ends lost 2 bases at V and 2 bases at J; junction bases unmatched: 3. CDR3 loop: CASSLQGLTYEQYF. CDR3 DNA: TGTGCCAGCAGTTTACAGGGACTAACCTACGAGCAGTACTTC.

The chain links TRBV12-5 to TRBJ1-3; 8 bases map to TRBD1. This CDR3 is 16 amino acids long. The germline gives CDR1 LGHNT, CDR2 FRNRAP. J gave up 2 bases and V 1 base, and 4 bases lay outside the gene matches. CDR3 amino acids: CASGLGQGIAGNTIYF. The CDR3 DNA is TGTGCTAGTGGTTTGGGACAGGGGATCGCTGGAAACACCATATATTTT.

This chain links TRBV6-4 with TRBJ2-2, with TRBD1 matching 10 bases. The V gene's germline CDR1 is MRHNA and CDR2 SNTAGT. The CDR3 consists of 17 residues. Germline trimming cut 4 bases from V and 0 bases from J; bases unmatched to any gene: 5. DNA of the CDR3: TGTGCCAGCAGTGTCCTAGGACAGGGGGCGAACACCGGGGAGCTGTTTTTT. It yields the protein CASSVLGQGANTGELFF.

The V call is TRBV9, the J call TRBJ2-1; 7 bases agree with TRBD2. The CDR3 runs 16 residues. The J segment lost 8 bases and the V segment lost 0 bases, leaving 11 bases of the junction unmatched. CDR1 SGDLS and CDR2 YYNGEE come from the germline V gene. In nucleotides, the CDR3 is TGTGCCAGCAGCGTAGAAGGACTAGTTAGGACCCATGAGCAGTTCTTC. Translation gives CASSVEGLVRTHEQFF.

The chain employs TRBV27 and TRBJ2-7; 7 positions match TRBD1. From germline, CDR1 is MNHEY and CDR2 SMNVEV (reference sequence). The CDR3 consists of 16 residues. The J segment lost 4 bases and the V segment lost 5 bases, leaving 14 bases of the junction unmatched. As DNA, the CDR3 is TGTGCCAGCAGTCGAAAGCCCCCGGACAGGATTTACGAGCAGTACTTC. Amino acids: CASSRKPPDRIYEQYF.

This clone appeared once. The chain combines TRBV20-1 with TRBJ1-5; D is unresolved. The germline gives CDR1 DFQATT, CDR2 SNEGSKA (reference sequence). V lost 1 base, J lost 7 bases, and 5 bases lay in between. The CDR3 is 11 residues long. In DNA form, the CDR3 reads TGCAGTGCTAGAGCGGGGCAGCCCCAGCATTTT. Its protein is CSARAGQPQHF.

V usage is TRBV30 and J usage is TRBJ2-7; no definite D call. The germline V gene encodes CDR1 GTSNPN and CDR2 SVGIG (reference sequence). The CDR3 contains 13 residues. Trimming shortened V by 2 bases and J by 3 bases, and 11 bases separated the two germline ends. The CDR3 spells CAWSSGPGYEQYF. CDR3 nucleotides: TGTGCCTGGAGTTCGGGTCCCGGCTACGAGCAGTACTTC.